This TCR beta chain was sequenced for a study of T-cell reconstitution after alpha-beta-depleted transplantation in children. This CDR3 has 15 amino acids. Germline-derived CDR1 and CDR2 are SGHVS and FNYEAQ. V was trimmed by 0 bases and J by 5 bases, leaving 12 bases between them. Unique molecular identifiers were built into the TCRbeta library. MiXCR was run by TCRdb on the PCR reads, yielding one entry per CDR3 protein. The table has hundreds of thousands of distinct CDR3 sequences, over 15% seen once. The sample holds a few counts of this clonotype. The TCR originated in a human donor who donated a stem cell graft to a child with acute myeloid leukemia. The chain has TRBV7-6 and TRBJ2-3; D unresolved. This specimen consisted of PBMCs from the stem cell graft donor, obtained from the stem cell graft. In nucleotides, the CDR3 is TGTGCCAGCAGCTTAGCGGGTTCTGGCAGAGATACGCAGTATTTT. This gives the protein CASSLAGSGRDTQYF.